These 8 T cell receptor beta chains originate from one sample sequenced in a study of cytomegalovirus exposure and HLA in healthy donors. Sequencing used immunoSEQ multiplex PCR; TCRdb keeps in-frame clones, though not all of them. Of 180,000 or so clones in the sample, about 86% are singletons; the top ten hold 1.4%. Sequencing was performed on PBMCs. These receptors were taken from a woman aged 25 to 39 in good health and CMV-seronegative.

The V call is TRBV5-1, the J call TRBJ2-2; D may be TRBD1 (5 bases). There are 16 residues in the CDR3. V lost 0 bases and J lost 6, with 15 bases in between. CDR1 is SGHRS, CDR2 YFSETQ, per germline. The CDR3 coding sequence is TGCGCCAGCAGCTTGGTGCGACAGTATAGCCCCGGGGAGCTGTTTTTT. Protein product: CASSLVRQYSPGELFF.

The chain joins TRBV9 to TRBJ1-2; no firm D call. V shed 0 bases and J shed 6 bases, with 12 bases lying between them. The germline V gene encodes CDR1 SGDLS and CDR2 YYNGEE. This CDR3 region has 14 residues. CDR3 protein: CASSVGSGVHGYTF. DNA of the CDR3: TGTGCCAGCAGCGTAGGTTCCGGTGTTCATGGCTACACCTTC.

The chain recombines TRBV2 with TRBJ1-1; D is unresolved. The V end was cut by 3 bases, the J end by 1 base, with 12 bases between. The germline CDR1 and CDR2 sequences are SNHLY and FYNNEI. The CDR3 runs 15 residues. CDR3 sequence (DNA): TGTGCCAGCAGTGAGGCCAGATCTGCGAACACTGAAGCTTTCTTT. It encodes CASSEARSANTEAFF.

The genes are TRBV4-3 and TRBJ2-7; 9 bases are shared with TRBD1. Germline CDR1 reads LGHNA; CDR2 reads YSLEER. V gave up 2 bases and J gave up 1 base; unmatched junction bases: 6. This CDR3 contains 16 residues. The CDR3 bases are TGCGCCAGCAGCCAACGGGGACAGGGAAGGTCCTACGAGCAGTACTTC. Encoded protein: CASSQRGQGRSYEQYF.

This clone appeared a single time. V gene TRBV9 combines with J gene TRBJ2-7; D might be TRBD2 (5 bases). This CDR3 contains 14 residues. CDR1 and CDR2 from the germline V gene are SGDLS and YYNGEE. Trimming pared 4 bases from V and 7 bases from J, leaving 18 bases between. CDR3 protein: CASSLGGTSGEQYF. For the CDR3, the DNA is TGTGCCAGCAGCCTAGGAGGCACGTCGGGAGAGCAGTACTTC.

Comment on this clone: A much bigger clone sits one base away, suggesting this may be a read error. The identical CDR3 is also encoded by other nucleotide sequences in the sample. CDR3 nucleotide sequence: TGCGCCAGCAGCTTGTCCGGGGGCTACAATGAGCAGTTCTTC. It yields the protein CASSLSGGYNEQFF. The rearrangement uses TRBV5-1 and TRBJ2-1; D is possibly TRBD2 (6 bases). Trimming took off 1 base at V and 3 bases at J, with 8 bases between the two ends. From germline, CDR1 is SGHRS and CDR2 YFSETQ. This CDR3 comprises 14 residues.

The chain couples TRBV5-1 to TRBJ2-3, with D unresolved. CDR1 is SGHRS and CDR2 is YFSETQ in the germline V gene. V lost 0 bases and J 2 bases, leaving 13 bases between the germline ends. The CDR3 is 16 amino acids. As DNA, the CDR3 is TGCGCCAGCAGCTTGGGCCGGAGCTTAAACACAGATACGCAGTATTTT. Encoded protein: CASSLGRSLNTDTQYF.

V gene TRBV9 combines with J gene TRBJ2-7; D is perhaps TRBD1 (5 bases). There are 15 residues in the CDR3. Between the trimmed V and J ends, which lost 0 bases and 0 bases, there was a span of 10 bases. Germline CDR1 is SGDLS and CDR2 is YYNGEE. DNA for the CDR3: TGTGCCAGCAGCGTAGGGGTTCAGGGCTCCTACGAGCAGTACTTC. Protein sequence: CASSVGVQGSYEQYF.